Included here is one T cell receptor beta chain sequence, with context. Its target is unknown. This record comes from a study of cytomegalovirus exposure and HLA in healthy donors. General study results and limits: Most of the TCR beta V segments (in an earlier analysis) were productive either about 87% or about 30% of the time.

CDR1 and CDR2 from the germline V gene are SQVTM and ANQGSEA. Trimming shortened V by 5 bases and J by 2 bases, and 12 bases separated the two germline ends. This CDR3 spans 14 amino acids. PCR amplification relied on 60 Vbeta primers (plus 13 Jbeta primers). The data were produced by immunoSEQ multiplex PCR, yet TCRdb's version contains in-frame clones alone and is incomplete. This sample has approximately 200,000 clones; 70% to 80% occur once, and the top ten carry 0.2% to 0.25%. Sequencing was performed on PBMCs. The chain is built from TRBV29-1 and TRBJ2-2; D may be TRBD1 (5 bases). The receptor's source is a girl aged 2-10 years in good health and CMV-seronegative. DNA of the CDR3: TGCAGCGTTTACGACAGAACTAACACCGGGGAGCTGTTTTTT. This encodes CSVYDRTNTGELFF.